The rows below give T cell receptor beta chains drawn from one sample of a study of OX40 agonist ivuxolimab in advanced cancers. Libraries were prepared by immunoSEQ multiplex PCR; TCRdb keeps only in-frame clonotypes and omits some of them. The table shows over 50,000 clones, with more than 80% occurring only once. The material was CD4+ or CD8+ T cells sorted from blood, obtained in a trial of the OX40 agonist ivuxolimab. Source of these receptors: an adult with an advanced solid tumor such as melanoma, head and neck, liver or kidney cancer. Each CDR3 is given with its conserved first and last residue. D genes are given only for firm matches.

v_call,d_call,j_call,cdr3_nt,cdr3_aa
TRBV6-6,TRBD1,TRBJ1-1,TGTGCCACCAGAGTACAGGGGGGCACTGAAGCTTTCTTT,CATRVQGGTEAFF
TRBV5-5,TRBD2,TRBJ2-2,TGTGCCAGCAGCCGGGACACCTTAGCGGGGGGGCTCATCACCGGGGAGCTGTTTTTT,CASSRDTLAGGLITGELFF
TRBV7-3,NA,TRBJ2-3,TGTGCCAGCAGCCTAGGGGTTAATCTAAACACAGATACGCAGTATTTT,CASSLGVNLNTDTQYF
TRBV5-1,NA,TRBJ2-2,TGCGCCAGCAGCCCAGAGGGGTCGGTCGGGGAGCTGTTTTTT,CASSPEGSVGELFF
TRBV5-1,NA,TRBJ1-3,TGCGCCAGCACCCTTGGACGGGGCTCTGGAAACACCATATATTTT,CASTLGRGSGNTIYF
TRBV30,TRBD1,TRBJ1-6,TGTGCCTGGGGACAGCAGGGGGCGAGTTCACCCCTCCACTTT,CAWGQQGASSPLHF
TRBV19,TRBD1,TRBJ1-2,TGTGCCAGTAGTAGGGACAGGGGGTCCCTCGCTAACTATGGCTACACCTTC,CASSRDRGSLANYGYTF
TRBV10-2,NA,TRBJ2-7,TGCGCCAGCAGTGAGGCGATCCCCCGGGCACCTAGGCAGTACTTC,CASSEAIPRAPRQYF
TRBV28,NA,TRBJ1-2,TGTGCCAGCACTAAAACCACCTTGGGTAACTATGGCTACACCTTC,CASTKTTLGNYGYTF
TRBV6-1,NA,TRBJ2-7,TGTGCCAGCAGCCAGGGGATGGGGCAGTACTTC,CASSQGMGQYF